This is a list of T cell receptor beta chains from one sample in a study of cytomegalovirus exposure and HLA in healthy donors. Some clones are missing from TCRdb's copy, which holds only in-frame ones; the method was immunoSEQ multiplex PCR. The sample contains 140,000 to 150,000 clones, about 74% of which appear only once. The sequenced material came from PBMCs. The receptors derive from a man aged 35 to 55 in good health and CMV-seropositive. CDR3s include the opening cysteine and the closing phenylalanine or tryptophan. A D gene is named only where the DNA matches it firmly. Clone size is shown for a subset of rows, as once, few, many or a class of expanded clone.

d_gene	abundance	len	v_gene	j_gene	CDR3nt	CDR3aa
.	.	15	TRBV4-1	TRBJ1-2	TGCGCCAGCAGCCAAGAACCGGCATCAACAGGGAGCTACACCTTC	CASSQEPASTGSYTF
.	.	12	TRBV7-2	TRBJ1-5	TGTGCCAGCAGCCTTAGAGGCCTACCCCAGCATTTT	CASSLRGLPQHF
.	.	16	TRBV7-3	TRBJ1-1	TGTGCCAGCAGCTTAACGGCCTCCCCCGGGGGCACTGAAGCTTTCTTT	CASSLTASPGGTEAFF
TRBD1	.	15	TRBV13	TRBJ2-7	TGTGCCAGCAGCCGAGGGGGCCATATAGGTCCCGAGCAGTACTTC	CASSRGGHIGPEQYF
.	.	13	TRBV11-2	TRBJ1-1	TGTGCCAGCAGCCCCAGGGGAGGGACTGAAGCTTTCTTT	CASSPRGGTEAFF
.	.	15	TRBV5-1	TRBJ1-2	TGCGCCAGCAGCTTGCGGATCGGGGCTAACTATGGCTACACCTTC	CASSLRIGANYGYTF
TRBD1	.	12	TRBV29-1	TRBJ1-1	TGCAGCGTTGAGGAGGACAGGACTGAAGCTTTCTTT	CSVEEDRTEAFF
.	.	15	TRBV4-3	TRBJ2-1	TGCGCCAGCAGCCAAGAGGACTACGTCTCCGGTGAGCAGTTCTTC	CASSQEDYVSGEQFF
.	.	13	TRBV5-1	TRBJ2-7	TGCGCCAGTTACCGGGACACCTCCTACGAGCAGTACTTC	CASYRDTSYEQYF
.	once	14	TRBV18	TRBJ2-2	TGTGCCAGCTCACCCAGGGAGAACACCGGGGAGCTGTTTTTT	CASSPRENTGELFF
TRBD2	.	16	TRBV5-6	TRBJ2-1	TGTGCCAGCAGCCCGCCAAGTAGCGGGGTGAGGGGTGAGCAGTTCTTC	CASSPPSSGVRGEQFF
.	once	15	TRBV28	TRBJ2-6	TGTGCCAGCACCCTAGGAGGGCTCGGGGCCAACGTCCTGACTTTC	CASTLGGLGANVLTF
TRBD1	.	15	TRBV10-3	TRBJ1-2	TGTGCCATCAGAGCCCTACAGGGGGCTGGGTATGGCTACACCTTC	CAIRALQGAGYGYTF
.	.	13	TRBV7-7	TRBJ2-5	TGTGCCAGCAGCTTAACTCAGTCACAGGCCCAGTACTTC	CASSLTQSQAQYF
TRBD1	.	18	TRBV7-2	TRBJ2-2	TGTGCCAGCAGCACCGGACAGGGGATAAGAGGGGTAGCCGGGGAGCTGTTTTTT	CASSTGQGIRGVAGELFF
TRBD2	few	16	TRBV5-1	TRBJ2-1	TGCGCCAGCAGACTGGACATAGGGAGGGCTCGCAATGAGCAGTTCTTC	CASRLDIGRARNEQFF
TRBD1	few	16	TRBV9	TRBJ2-7	TGTGCCAGCAGCGTAGCTCCAGGGGGAAAAGTGTACGAGCAGTACTTC	CASSVAPGGKVYEQYF
.	.	15	TRBV13	TRBJ2-5	TGTGCCAGCAGCTTAGAGGGGGGGCGCGGGGAGACCCAGTACTTC	CASSLEGGRGETQYF
TRBD2	.	15	TRBV6-5	TRBJ2-5	TGTGCCAGCAGTCCCGGACTAGCGGGACAAGAGACCCAGTACTTC	CASSPGLAGQETQYF
.	.	14	TRBV7-2	TRBJ1-3	TGTGCCAGCAGCTTGCAGGGTCCTGGAAACACCATATATTTT	CASSLQGPGNTIYF
.	.	16	TRBV5-4	TRBJ2-6	TGTGCCAGCAGTTTAATGGGGGGACAGTCCGCCAACGTCCTGACTTTC	CASSLMGGQSANVLTF
.	.	14	TRBV6-5	TRBJ2-1	TGTGCCAGCAACCCGGCGGGCCCGGTCAATGAGCAGTTCTTC	CASNPAGPVNEQFF
.	once	16	TRBV14	TRBJ1-1	TGTGCCAGCAGCCGTACTTGGACACCGAGGAACACTGAAGCTTTCTTT	CASSRTWTPRNTEAFF
.	.	14	TRBV5-1	TRBJ2-7	TGCGCCAGCAGCTTGTCGGGAGCGGACTACGAGCAGTACTTC	CASSLSGADYEQYF
TRBD2	.	16	TRBV4-3	TRBJ2-7	TGCGCCAGCAGCCAAGAAAGAACGGGAGGGCTCGGGGAGCAGTACTTC	CASSQERTGGLGEQYF